The present T cell receptor (beta chain) was sequenced within a study of CD8+ T cells in alopecia areata. Germline V gene sequence: CDR1 KGHSH, CDR2 LQKENI. Trimming shortened V by 5 bases and J by 1 base, and 14 bases separated the two germline ends. CDR3 length: 15 amino acids. Extracted from the samples, RNA was reverse transcribed into cDNA to serve as the sequencing template. TCRdb's copy holds only in-frame clones and misses some; the assay was immunoSEQ multiplex PCR. This sample has approximately 140,000 clones; roughly 50% occur once, and the top ten carry about 6.4%. Sequenced sample: CD4+ T cells sorted from blood. This receptor was identified in a human donor with alopecia areata. The V and J genes are TRBV18 and TRBJ1-2; a weak D match, TRBD1 (5 bases). CDR3 bases: TGTGCCAGCTCAACCCTTCTTGACAGTAACTATGGCTACACCTTC. Protein product: CASSTLLDSNYGYTF.